This T cell receptor beta chain appears in the sequencing data of a study of T cell changes during pregnancy in multiple sclerosis. This clone is a singleton in its sample. CDR3 size: 16 residues. Looked up from germline, CDR1 is LGHNA and CDR2 is YSLEER. Trimming removed 0 bases from V and 0 bases from J; junction bases left unmatched: 4. Measured with immunoSEQ multiplex PCR; TCRdb has only the in-frame clones, and not every one. The sample includes 70,000 to 100,000 clones, 90% to 95% of them seen just once. V usage is TRBV4-3 and J usage is TRBJ1-2, with TRBD1 matching over 7 bases. The receptor was derived from a female donor with multiple sclerosis, enrolled in a pregnancy study. The sequenced sample was peripheral blood, obtained in the third trimester of pregnancy. In DNA form, the CDR3 reads TGCGCCAGCAGCCAAGATGGACAGGAAACTAACTATGGCTACACCTTC. Translated, it gives CASSQDGQETNYGYTF.